Included here is one TCR beta chain sequence, with context. Original methodology: For nucleated cells, counts were estimated from reference gene primer amplification. Generated by immunoSEQ multiplex PCR, the TCRdb table keeps only in-frame clones and is missing some. V, J and clone size reflect that table, while D and trimming were determined from the DNA. The sample carries under 200,000 clones, 70% to 90% recorded once. CDR1 and CDR2 from the germline V gene are SNHLY and FYNNEI. Losses at the gene ends were 7 bases for V and 7 bases for J; bases not matched to a gene: 14. The CDR3 is 16 amino acids. The sample originates from a study of blood T cell repertoires in COVID-19. Across the whole study: T cells, B-cell-depleted T cells, or PBMCs provided the cDNA or gDNA that served as material.

Sequencing input: peripheral blood. The J gene is TRBJ2-1, the V gene TRBV2, with 9 nucleotides matching TRBD1. The TCR comes from a woman aged 80 or older with COVID-19, enrolled during active disease. The chain's CDR3 is CASNLNRDREYNEQFF. CDR3 in DNA: TGTGCCAGCAACCTAAACCGGGACAGGGAATATAATGAGCAGTTCTTC.